The T cell receptor (beta chain) under discussion was sequenced for a study of T-cell memory formation after mild COVID-19. General study findings and limits: Mostly located in CM and EM were contracting CD4+ clones, with contracting CD8+ clones located in EMRA. Specificity for SARS-CoV-2 was not confirmed among the second-wave clones peaking on day 37.

To note about this clonotype: No antigen is known for it.

TCRdb independently ran MiXCR on the 5' RACE reads; one entry per CDR3 protein. The sample holds nearly 350,000 distinct CDR3 sequences, around 13% seen once. CDR3 length equals 14 residues. The germline CDR1 and CDR2 sequences are SGHVS and FQNEAQ. Trimming shortened V by 5 bases and J by 0 bases, and 9 bases separated the two germline ends. The V and J genes are TRBV7-8 and TRBJ2-3; D gene uncertain. The TCR originated in a man younger than 35 who had mild COVID-19 (a few samples of this study predate the infection). Cell type and time point are not known. Sequencing input: PBMCs or a T cell subset sorted from them (not recorded which). In DNA form, the CDR3 reads TGTGCCAGCAGCAAAGCCCAAAGCACAGATACGCAGTATTTT. Its translation is CASSKAQSTDTQYF.